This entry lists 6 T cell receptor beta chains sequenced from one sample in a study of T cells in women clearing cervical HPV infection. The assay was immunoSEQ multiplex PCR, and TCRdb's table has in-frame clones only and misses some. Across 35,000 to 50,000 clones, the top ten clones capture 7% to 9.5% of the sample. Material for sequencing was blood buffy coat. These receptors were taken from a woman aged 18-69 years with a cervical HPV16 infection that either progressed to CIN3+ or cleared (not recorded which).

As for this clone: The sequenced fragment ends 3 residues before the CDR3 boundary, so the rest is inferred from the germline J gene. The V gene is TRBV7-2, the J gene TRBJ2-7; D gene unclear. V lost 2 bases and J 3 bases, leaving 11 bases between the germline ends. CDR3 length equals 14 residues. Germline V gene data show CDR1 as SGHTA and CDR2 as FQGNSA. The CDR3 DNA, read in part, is TGTGCCAGCAGCTTATCCCTAGGTCACTACGAG. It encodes CASSLSLGHYE. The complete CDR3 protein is CASSLSLGHYEQYF.

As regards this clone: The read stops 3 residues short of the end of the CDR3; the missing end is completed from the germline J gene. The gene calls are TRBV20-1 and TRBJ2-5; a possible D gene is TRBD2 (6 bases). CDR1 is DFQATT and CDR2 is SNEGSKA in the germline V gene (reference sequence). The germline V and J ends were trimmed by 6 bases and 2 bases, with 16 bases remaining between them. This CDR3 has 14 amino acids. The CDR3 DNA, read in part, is TGCAGTGCGGACCTATGGGGGGTTCAAGAGACC. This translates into CSADLWGVQET. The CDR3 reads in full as CSADLWGVQETQYF.

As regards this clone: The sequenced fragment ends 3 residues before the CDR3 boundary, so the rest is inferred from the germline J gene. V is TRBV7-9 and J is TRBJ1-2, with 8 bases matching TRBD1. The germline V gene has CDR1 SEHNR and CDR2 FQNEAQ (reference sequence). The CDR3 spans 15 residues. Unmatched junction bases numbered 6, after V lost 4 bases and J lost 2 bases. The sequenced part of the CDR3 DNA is TGTGCCAGCAGCTCACCGGACAGGGCGAACTATGGC. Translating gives CASSSPDRANYG. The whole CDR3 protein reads CASSSPDRANYGYTF.

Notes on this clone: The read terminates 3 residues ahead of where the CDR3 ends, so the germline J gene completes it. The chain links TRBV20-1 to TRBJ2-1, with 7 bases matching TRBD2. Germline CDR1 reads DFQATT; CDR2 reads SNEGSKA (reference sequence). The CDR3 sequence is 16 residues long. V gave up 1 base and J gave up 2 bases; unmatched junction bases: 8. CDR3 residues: CSARGSSGAPYNEQFF. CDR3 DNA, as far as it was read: TGCAGTGCTAGAGGGTCTAGCGGAGCCCCCTACAATGAG.

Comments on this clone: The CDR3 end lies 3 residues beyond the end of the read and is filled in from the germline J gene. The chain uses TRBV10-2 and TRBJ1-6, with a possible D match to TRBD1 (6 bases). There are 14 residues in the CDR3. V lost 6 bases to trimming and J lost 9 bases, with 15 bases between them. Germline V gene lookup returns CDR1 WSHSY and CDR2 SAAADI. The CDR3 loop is CASREEGGTSPLHF. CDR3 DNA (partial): TGCGCCAGCAGGGAGGAAGGGGGTACTTCACCC.

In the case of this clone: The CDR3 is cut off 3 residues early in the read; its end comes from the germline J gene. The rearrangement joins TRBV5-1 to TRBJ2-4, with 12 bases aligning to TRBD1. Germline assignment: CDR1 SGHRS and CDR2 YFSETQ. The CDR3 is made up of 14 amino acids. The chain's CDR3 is CASSSGTGGASQYF. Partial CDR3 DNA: TGCGCCAGCAGCTCAGGGACAGGGGGCGCTTCT.